The sequence of this T cell receptor (beta chain) was determined in a study of vaccination effects on CD4 cells after COVID-19. In this sample, this clone turned up a few times. Its specificity is not known. V shed 7 bases and J 13 bases; nucleotides not matched to a gene: 5. From germline, CDR1 is SNHLY and CDR2 FYNNEI. The CDR3 is 12 amino acids. Profiled with immunoSEQ multiplex PCR; TCRdb holds only in-frame clones, not every one. This sample has tens of thousands of clones, with 82% found just once. Under the ViraFEST assay, PBMC were stimulated with viral peptide pools so that antigen-specific CD4+ T cells expanded. Sequencing was performed afterwards. Upon completion of approximately ten days in culture, CD4+ T cells were isolated. As their vaccination, participants received two doses of either BNT162b2 or mRNA-1273.

The chain combines TRBV2 with TRBJ1-6; 9 nucleotides match TRBD1. The clonotype originates from a human donor who received a COVID-19 vaccine. Some clones in this sample may be carry-over from other donors' samples. The sample in question was CD4+ T cells from PBMCs cultured with HCoV-NL63 spike peptides, obtained after COVID-19 vaccination. CDR3 DNA: TGTGCCAGCACGGGACAGGGCATGCCCCTCCACTTT. It translates to CASTGQGMPLHF.